Each of the 27 T cell receptor beta chains below was sequenced from the same sample in a study of cytomegalovirus exposure and HLA in healthy donors. Primers included in the PCR were 60 Vbeta and 13 Jbeta primers. Measured with immunoSEQ multiplex PCR; TCRdb has only the in-frame clones, and not every one. The table lists 100,000 to 150,000 clones, around 85% of them singletons. The sequenced sample was PBMCs. Receptors originate from a boy between 10 and 17 years old in good health and CMV-seronegative.

This chain joins TRBV7-3 and TRBJ1-1; TRBD1 agrees at 7 bases. Germline V gene lookup returns CDR1 SGHTA and CDR2 FQGTGA. The CDR3 covers 17 residues. The V and J ends lost 0 bases and 5 bases, in that order; junction bases with no gene match: 12. CDR3 amino acids: CASSLTGGQSVWTEAFF. The CDR3 DNA reads as TGTGCCAGCAGCTTAACGGGGGGACAGTCCGTATGGACTGAAGCTTTCTTT.

Here the CDR3 reads CASSSPRTGRRPQHF. CDR3 nucleotides: TGCGCCAGCAGTTCCCCACGGACAGGGAGAAGGCCCCAGCATTTT. This chain uses TRBV5-1 with TRBJ1-5, with 8 bases aligning to TRBD1. CDR3 length: 15 residues. V gave up 5 bases and J gave up 9 bases; unmatched junction bases: 13. Germline values: CDR1 SGHRS, CDR2 YFSETQ. Variable domain in full (rest from reference TRBV5-1 and TRBJ1-5): KAGVTQTPRYLIKTRGQQVTLSCSPISGHRSVSWYQQTPGQGLQFLFEYFSETQRNKGNFPGRFSGRQFSNSRSEMNVSTLELGDSALYLCASSSPRTGRRPQHFGDGTRLSIL.

This clone was found once. The gene calls are TRBV7-9 and TRBJ2-1, with a possible D match to TRBD2 (5 bases). This CDR3 comprises 16 residues. Germline V gene data show CDR1 as SEHNR and CDR2 as FQNEAQ (reference sequence). Trimming took off 1 base at V and 0 bases at J, with 10 bases between the two ends. The CDR3, as DNA: TGTGCCAGCAGCTTAGTCGTGGGGAGCTCCTACAATGAGCAGTTCTTC. Protein product: CASSLVVGSSYNEQFF.

The V gene is TRBV19, the J gene TRBJ1-1, with 7 positions matching TRBD1. Unmatched junction bases numbered 1, after V lost 6 bases and J lost 6 bases. Germline CDR1 and CDR2: LNHDA and SQIVND (reference sequence). This CDR3 has 11 residues. The CDR3: CASRGQSEAFF. The CDR3 nucleotides read TGTGCCAGTAGGGGACAGTCTGAAGCTTTCTTT.

The chain combines TRBV5-1 with TRBJ2-2, with 13 bases that match TRBD2. The V segment lost 1 base and the J segment 3 bases; nucleotides outside the gene matches: 9. Germline assignment: CDR1 SGHRS and CDR2 YFSETQ. This CDR3 spans 19 amino acids. The CDR3 reads CASSLTSGGASSHTGELFF. CDR3 coding DNA: TGCGCCAGCAGCTTGACTAGCGGGGGGGCCTCGAGTCACACCGGGGAGCTGTTTTTT.

This clone appeared a single time. The genes are TRBV7-6 and TRBJ1-5; unclear D gene. Germline V lookup: CDR1 SGHVS, CDR2 FNYEAQ. The V and J ends lost 2 bases and 0 bases respectively, with 8 bases between them. The CDR3 consists of 15 residues. CDR3 sequence (DNA): TGTGCCAGCAGCTTAAACAGTAATAGCAATCAGCCCCAGCATTTT. Protein: CASSLNSNSNQPQHF.

With regard to this clone: One junction end does not reproduce the germline sequence, and a read error may be involved. The chain uses TRBV7-9 and TRBJ2-5; TRBD1 aligns across 9 bases. The CDR3 length is 16 residues. The germline CDR1 and CDR2 sequences are SEHNR and FQNEAQ (reference sequence). CDR3 loop: CSSSPTGGQGLETQYF. For the CDR3, the DNA is TGTTCCAGCAGCCCTACCGGGGGACAGGGTTTAGAGACCCAGTACTTC.

The chain joins TRBV2 to TRBJ1-5; the D gene is possibly TRBD1 (6 bases). CDR1 is SNHLY, CDR2 FYNNEI, per germline. Trimming cost V 4 bases and J 1 base, with 14 bases left between them. The CDR3 is made up of 16 amino acids. The CDR3 here is CASSGQRQGSNQPQHF. The CDR3, as DNA: TGTGCCAGCAGTGGCCAACGGCAGGGGAGCAATCAGCCCCAGCATTTT.

This clone was counted a single time. This chain uses TRBV6-6 with TRBJ1-1, with D perhaps TRBD1 (6 bases). CDR1 is MNHNY and CDR2 is SVGAGI in the germline V gene (reference sequence). The CDR3 consists of 14 residues. Trimming shortened V by 8 bases and J by 0 bases, and 13 bases separated the two germline ends. CDR3 coding DNA: TGTGCCAGCCGTCCGCAGGGGATGAACACTGAAGCTTTCTTT. This codes for CASRPQGMNTEAFF.

The chain couples TRBV30 to TRBJ1-4, with a tentative D call TRBD1 (6 bases). Trimming took 5 bases from V and 4 from J, leaving 20 bases between them. In germline, CDR1 is GTSNPN, CDR2 SVGIG (reference sequence). The CDR3 spans 16 residues. The CDR3 nucleotides read TGTGCCTGGGCACAAAAGGGGGGAGGGAATAATGAAAAACTGTTTTTT. Its protein product is CAWAQKGGGNNEKLFF.

This clone was recorded only once. DNA for the CDR3: TGTGCCAGCAGCGTACCGGGGGGAATCTATGGCTACACCTTC. It is translated as CASSVPGGIYGYTF. This sequence joins TRBV9 and TRBJ1-2; D is perhaps TRBD1 (5 bases). Germline V gives CDR1 SGDLS, CDR2 YYNGEE. Trimming cost V 1 base and J 4 bases, with 11 bases left between them. The CDR3 covers 14 residues.

CDR3 residues: CASRHRGLGEQYF. Written as DNA, the CDR3 is TGTGCCAGCAGACACAGGGGATTGGGAGAGCAGTACTTC. The chain joins TRBV6-5 to TRBJ2-7; 7 bases agree with TRBD1. Germline CDR1 and CDR2: MNHEY and SVGAGI. There are 13 residues in the CDR3. V trimming: 6 bases; J trimming: 7 bases; junction bases outside the gene matches: 9.

A few counts support this clone. V is TRBV5-1 and J is TRBJ1-1; 7 bases align to TRBD1. The CDR3 spans 15 residues. Germline trimming cut 4 bases from V and 4 bases from J; bases unmatched to any gene: 10. Germline V gene data show CDR1 as SGHRS and CDR2 as YFSETQ. CDR3 loop: CASSRDTGDITEAFF. The CDR3 bases are TGCGCCAGCAGCCGAGACACAGGGGACATCACTGAAGCTTTCTTT.

For this clone: Sequence at one end of the junction differs from germline and may be a read error. The chain uses TRBV5-6 and TRBJ1-2, with D perhaps matching TRBD1 (5 bases). The CDR3 has 14 residues. CDR1 and CDR2 (germline): SGHDT, YYEEEE. For the CDR3, the DNA is TGTGCCAGCAGCTTGTACGACAGCCGTACTGGCTACCCCTTC. This encodes CASSLYDSRTGYPF.

The chain has TRBV7-2 and TRBJ2-7, with TRBD1 as a possible D gene (6 bases). V lost 1 base and J lost 3, with 13 bases in between. From germline, CDR1 is SGHTA and CDR2 FQGNSA. The CDR3 is 15 residues long. CDR3 protein: CASSLEQGVGYEQYF. The CDR3 region has the DNA TGTGCCAGCAGCTTAGAACAGGGCGTAGGCTACGAGCAGTACTTC.

V is TRBV15 and J is TRBJ2-3, with 9 bases aligning to TRBD2. The germline CDR1 and CDR2 sequences are LNHNV and YYDKDF (reference sequence). Losses at the gene ends were 1 base for V and 6 bases for J; bases not matched to a gene: 2. The CDR3 runs 14 residues. This chain's CDR3 is CATSRVAGEDTQYF. Written as DNA, the CDR3 is TGTGCCACCAGCAGAGTAGCGGGAGAGGATACGCAGTATTTT.

This clone was seen a few times. The CDR3 carries no conserved terminal phenylalanine or tryptophan, so it likely arises from a read error. No DNA is shown, since the ends of the CDR3 on it are uncertain; the CDR3 is the one TCRdb lists. The chain recombines TRBV21-1 with TRBJ1-1. TRBV21-1 is a pseudogene locus. 12 amino acids form the CDR3, both terminal residues included. The CDR3 reads CASSKGGGGPSG.

The chain combines TRBV18 with TRBJ1-5; 7 positions match TRBD1. In germline, CDR1 is KGHSH, CDR2 LQKENI. The CDR3 is made up of 15 amino acids. With 0 bases clipped from V and 6 bases from J, the junction kept 5 bases outside the gene matches. The CDR3 DNA reads TGTGCCAGCTCACCACCGGACAGGCCAGGTCAGCCCCAGCATTTT. Protein: CASSPPDRPGQPQHF.

The rearrangement links TRBV4-3 to TRBJ2-2; D is perhaps TRBD1 (5 bases). The length of the CDR3 is 13 residues. V lost 4 bases and J 6 bases, leaving 9 bases between the germline ends. CDR1 is LGHNA, CDR2 YSLEER, per germline. The CDR3 coding sequence is TGCGCCAGCAGCCCAGAAGGGGCCGGGGAGCTGTTTTTT. This gives the protein CASSPEGAGELFF.

CDR3: CASSSTGANTEAFF. The CDR3 nucleotides read TGTGCCAGTAGCTCGACAGGTGCGAACACTGAAGCTTTCTTT. V is TRBV19 and J is TRBJ1-1; maybe TRBD1 (6 bases). The CDR3 extends over 14 amino acids. V lost 6 bases and J 1 base, leaving 12 bases between the germline ends. Germline CDR1 reads LNHDA; CDR2 reads SQIVND (reference sequence).

J is TRBJ1-1 and V is TRBV25-1; possible D gene TRBD1, 6 bases. V dropped 3 bases and J dropped 4 bases, with 12 bases sitting between them. Germline V gene sequence: CDR1 MGHDK, CDR2 SYGVNS. The CDR3 extends over 14 amino acids. CDR3 DNA sequence: TGTGCCAGCAGTGATGGAGGGGGGGGCACTGAAGCTTTCTTT. Amino acid sequence: CASSDGGGGTEAFF.

This rearrangement joins TRBV2 to TRBJ2-5, with 8 bases aligning to TRBD2. The J segment lost 0 bases and the V segment lost 4 bases, leaving 10 bases of the junction unmatched. The CDR3 contains 17 residues. Per the germline V gene, CDR1 is SNHLY and CDR2 is FYNNEI. CDR3 coding DNA: TGTGCCAGCAGTGTTCCGGCTAGCGGGCTTTACCAAGAGACCCAGTACTTC. Its protein product is CASSVPASGLYQETQYF.

This clone was seen a few times. The chain recombines TRBV5-8 with TRBJ1-1; TRBD1 might be the D (6 bases). Germline-derived CDR1 and CDR2 are SGHTS and YDEGEE. Trimming removed 2 bases from V and 2 bases from J, with 7 bases in between. The length of the CDR3 is 13 residues. The CDR3 coding sequence is TGTGCCAGCAGCTTCAGGGGAAACACTGAAGCTTTCTTT. Protein: CASSFRGNTEAFF.

The V gene is TRBV2, the J gene TRBJ1-2; 11 nucleotides agree with TRBD1. Germline V lookup: CDR1 SNHLY, CDR2 FYNNEI. With 7 bases clipped from V and 8 bases from J, the junction kept 6 bases outside the gene matches. The CDR3 runs to 13 residues. This CDR3 is CASTGTGGEGYTF. CDR3 in DNA: TGTGCCAGCACCGGGACAGGGGGTGAAGGCTACACCTTC.

The chain has TRBV7-2 and TRBJ1-2, with 7 bases aligning to TRBD1. Looked up from germline, CDR1 is SGHTA and CDR2 is FQGNSA. The CDR3 spans 13 residues. The ends lost 6 bases at V and 9 bases at J; junction bases unmatched: 10. CDR3 in DNA: TGTGCCAGCAGTTACCGCAGGGGGGACCGCTACACCTTC. This encodes CASSYRRGDRYTF.

This rearrangement joins TRBV4-1 to TRBJ2-1; D uncertain. Germline V lookup: CDR1 MGHRA, CDR2 YSYEKL. Trimming stripped 1 base from V and 6 bases from J, with 10 bases between. The CDR3 consists of 14 residues. The CDR3 coding sequence is TGCGCCAGCAGCCAAGTATCGAGTAGCAATGAGCAGTTCTTC. As protein: CASSQVSSSNEQFF.

This chain joins TRBV6-5 and TRBJ2-3; D may be TRBD2 (6 bases). The V gene's germline CDR1 is MNHEY and CDR2 SVGAGI. V was trimmed by 4 bases and J by 5 bases, leaving 10 bases between them. This CDR3 contains 13 residues. In DNA, the CDR3 is TGTGCCAGCAGTTCACTAGCCGGAGATACGCAGTATTTT. Translating gives CASSSLAGDTQYF.